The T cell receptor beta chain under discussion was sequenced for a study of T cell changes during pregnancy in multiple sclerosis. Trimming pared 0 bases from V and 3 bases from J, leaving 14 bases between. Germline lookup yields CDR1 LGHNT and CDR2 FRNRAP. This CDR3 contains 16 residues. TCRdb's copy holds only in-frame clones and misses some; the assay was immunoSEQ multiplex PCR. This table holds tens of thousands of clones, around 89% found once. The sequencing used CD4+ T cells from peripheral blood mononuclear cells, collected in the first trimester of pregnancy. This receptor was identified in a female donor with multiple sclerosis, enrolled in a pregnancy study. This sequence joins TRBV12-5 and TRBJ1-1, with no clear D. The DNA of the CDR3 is TGTGCTAGTGGTTTGGTACTGGGAGTCGGGTACACTGAAGCTTTCTTT. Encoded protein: CASGLVLGVGYTEAFF.